Here is one TCR beta chain with its context. This receptor's antigen is unknown. No much larger clonotype is one base removed from it; base qualities were not supplied. This record belongs to a study of OX40 agonist ivuxolimab in advanced cancers. For the wider study: The costimulatory receptor OX40 (CD134) was targeted by ivuxolimab, a fully human IgG2 agonistic monoclonal antibody. Intravenous ivuxolimab was administered to patients every 2 weeks at six dose levels: 0.01, 0.1, 0.3, 1.5, 3 and 10 mg/kg. The point of sequencing TCRbeta in the periphery was to test whether ivuxolimab changed TCR sequence diversity and drove clonal T-cell expansion. Partial responses occurred in three dose-escalation patients, of whom one had hepatocellular carcinoma and two had cutaneous melanoma. Patients were allowed to have had prior anti-PD-1, anti-PD-L1 or anti-CTLA-4 therapy, and around 43% of the dose-escalation patients had been treated with checkpoint inhibitors. The monotherapy dose-escalation portion (N ≈ 52 patients) of the phase I ivuxolimab trial is reported in the paper. Of the roughly 50 dose-escalation patients, hepatocellular carcinoma was present in approximately 20, melanoma in approximately 15, renal cell carcinoma in 9 and head and neck cancer in 9. The dose-escalation cohort was 82.7% male with a mean age of about 60 years, ranging from roughly 23 to 90.

The CDR3 spans 13 residues, from the cysteine through the phenylalanine. Here the CDR3 DNA is all that survives: 39 bases in frame from base 1. CDR1 and CDR2 were assigned from the germline V gene (reference sequence) as PRHDT and FYEKMQ. V drops 1 base and J drops 3 bases, leaving 7 bases in between. Genomic DNA was extracted from sorted cells for sequencing of the TCRbeta CDR3 region. The immunoSEQ Assay was used for sequencing of TCRbeta CDR3 regions. TCRdb took this table from immuneACCESS and kept in-frame rearrangements with V and J called. Such tables lack part of the clones; where checked against another copy, unresolved V genes explain under half of the gap, and the rest is unexplained. The sample yields tens of thousands of clones; approximately 81% were counted once. The top ten hold less than 5.5% of the sample. General study outcomes and caveats: At doses of 0.1 to 3.0 mg/kg, clonal expansion of both CD4+ and CD8+ blood T cells was observed from baseline to week 6. Low levels of normalized T-cell clonal expansion were also shown by some nonresponding patients. In the 0.1-3.0 mg/kg groups, partial responders were among the patients with the lowest normalized peripheral clonal expansion, particularly in CD8+ T cells. After ivuxolimab, more expanded clones were found on average in CD8+ T cells than in CD4+ T cells. Antigen specificity was not determined for the clonally expanded peripheral T cells.

Patients with autoimmune disease history or receiving systemic immunosuppression were excluded from the trial. Peripheral blood for TCR sequencing was collected from all dose cohorts at baseline, on cycle 4 day 1, and on cycle 7 day 1. Samples were obtained from an open-label, multicenter, first-in-human phase I dose-escalation trial of ivuxolimab. Adults with locally advanced or metastatic melanoma, renal cell carcinoma, hepatocellular carcinoma or head and neck squamous cell carcinoma were enrolled in the trial. CD4+ and CD8+ T cells were sorted separately from peripheral blood before TCR sequencing.

In this chain, TRBV13 is recombined with TRBJ2-7, with the identity of the D gene unclear. The sequencing used CD4+ or CD8+ T cells sorted from blood, collected in a trial of the OX40 agonist ivuxolimab. This receptor was obtained from an adult with an advanced solid tumor such as melanoma, head and neck, liver or kidney cancer. For the CDR3, the sequence is CASSLAGNYEQYF. The sequenced DNA is TGTGCCAGCAGCTTAGCTGGGAACTACGAGCAGTACTTC.